This T cell receptor (beta chain) was sequenced in a study of blood T cell repertoires in COVID-19. Study in general: Material from acute and convalescent COVID-19 was sourced from the United States, Italy and Spain.

Original analysis: Nucleated cell counts were estimated from reference gene primer amplification. Data came from immunoSEQ multiplex PCR; TCRdb stores just in-frame clones and leaves some out. V, J and clone size derive from that table, while D and trimming were established from the DNA sequence. This sample yields 150,000 to 200,000 clones, of which around 84% are seen a single time; approximately 7% belongs to the top ten. Germline assignment: CDR1 KGHDR and CDR2 SFDVKD. The CDR3 totals 14 residues. The V end was cut by 10 bases, the J end by 0 bases, with 14 bases between. The J gene is TRBJ1-1, the V gene TRBV24-1, with D possibly TRBD1 on 5 matching bases. Material: peripheral blood. The source of this sequence is a man in his fifties or sixties with active or convalescent COVID-19. The DNA for the CDR3 is TGTGCCACTTTATCCTCCAGGGTGAACACTGAAGCTTTCTTT. It specifies CATLSSRVNTEAFF.